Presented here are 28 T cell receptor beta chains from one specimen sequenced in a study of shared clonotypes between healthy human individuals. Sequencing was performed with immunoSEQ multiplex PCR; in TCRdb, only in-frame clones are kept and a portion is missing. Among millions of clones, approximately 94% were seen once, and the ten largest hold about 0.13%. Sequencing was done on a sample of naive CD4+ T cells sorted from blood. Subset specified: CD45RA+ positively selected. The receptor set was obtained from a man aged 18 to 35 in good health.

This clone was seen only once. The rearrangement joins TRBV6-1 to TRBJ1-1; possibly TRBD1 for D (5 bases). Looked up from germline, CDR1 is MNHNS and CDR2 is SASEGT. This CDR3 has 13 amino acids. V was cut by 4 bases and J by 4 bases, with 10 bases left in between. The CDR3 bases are TGTGCCAGCAGTGGACAGTTAGTCACTGAAGCTTTCTTT. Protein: CASSGQLVTEAFF.

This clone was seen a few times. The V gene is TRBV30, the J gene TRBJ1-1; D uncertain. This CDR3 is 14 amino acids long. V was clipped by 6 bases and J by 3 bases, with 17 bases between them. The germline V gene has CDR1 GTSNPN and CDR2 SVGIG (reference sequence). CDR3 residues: CACTIQTGDTEAFF. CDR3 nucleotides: TGTGCCTGCACAATTCAGACCGGGGACACTGAAGCTTTCTTT.

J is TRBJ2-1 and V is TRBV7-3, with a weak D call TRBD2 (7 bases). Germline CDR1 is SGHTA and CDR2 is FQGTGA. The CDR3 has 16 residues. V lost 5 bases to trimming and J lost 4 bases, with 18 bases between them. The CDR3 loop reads CASSQRAGAVYNEQFF. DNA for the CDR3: TGTGCCAGCAGCCAACGGGCGGGGGCCGTATACAATGAGCAGTTCTTC.

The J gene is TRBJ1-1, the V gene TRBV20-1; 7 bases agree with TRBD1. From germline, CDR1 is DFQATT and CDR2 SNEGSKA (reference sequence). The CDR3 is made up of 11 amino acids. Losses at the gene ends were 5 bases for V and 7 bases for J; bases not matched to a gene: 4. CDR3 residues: CSALNRGEAFF. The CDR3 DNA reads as TGCAGTGCTCTAAACAGGGGTGAAGCTTTCTTT.

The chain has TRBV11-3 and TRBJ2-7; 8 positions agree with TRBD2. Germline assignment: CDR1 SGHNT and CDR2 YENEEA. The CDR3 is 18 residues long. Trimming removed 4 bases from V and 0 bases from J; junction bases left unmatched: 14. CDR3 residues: CASSSIWGLEESSYEQYF. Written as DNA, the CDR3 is TGTGCCAGCAGCTCAATTTGGGGACTAGAAGAATCCTCCTACGAGCAGTACTTC.

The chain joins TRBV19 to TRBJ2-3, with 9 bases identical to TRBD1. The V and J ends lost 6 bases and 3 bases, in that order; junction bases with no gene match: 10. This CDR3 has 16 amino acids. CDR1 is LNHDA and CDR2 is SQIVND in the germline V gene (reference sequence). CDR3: CASRGQGLVGTDTQYF. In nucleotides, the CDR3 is TGTGCCAGTAGGGGACAGGGTTTAGTCGGGACAGATACGCAGTATTTT.

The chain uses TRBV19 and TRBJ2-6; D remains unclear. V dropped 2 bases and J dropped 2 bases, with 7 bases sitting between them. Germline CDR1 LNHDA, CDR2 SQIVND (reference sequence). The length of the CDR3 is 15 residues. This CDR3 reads CASSITQTGANVLTF. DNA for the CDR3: TGTGCCAGTAGTATAACCCAGACTGGGGCCAACGTCCTGACTTTC.

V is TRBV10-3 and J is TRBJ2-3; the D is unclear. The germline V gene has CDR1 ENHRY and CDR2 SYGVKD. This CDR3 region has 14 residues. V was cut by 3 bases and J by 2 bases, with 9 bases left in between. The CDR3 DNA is TGTGCCATCAGTGATGTGGTATCCACAGATACGCAGTATTTT. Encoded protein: CAISDVVSTDTQYF.

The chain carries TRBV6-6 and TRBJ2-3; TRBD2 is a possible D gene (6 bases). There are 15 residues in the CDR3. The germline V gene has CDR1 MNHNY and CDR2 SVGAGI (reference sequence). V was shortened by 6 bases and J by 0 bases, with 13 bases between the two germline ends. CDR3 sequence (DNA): TGTGCCAGCAGGGGGGGATCTACTAGCACAGATACGCAGTATTTT. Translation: CASRGGSTSTDTQYF.

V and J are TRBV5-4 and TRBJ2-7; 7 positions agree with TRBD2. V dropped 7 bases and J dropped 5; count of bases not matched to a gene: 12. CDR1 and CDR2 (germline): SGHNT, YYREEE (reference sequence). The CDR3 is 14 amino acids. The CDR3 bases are TGTGCCAGCCAACGGGCGGGAGTGGGGGACGAGCAGTACTTC. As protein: CASQRAGVGDEQYF.

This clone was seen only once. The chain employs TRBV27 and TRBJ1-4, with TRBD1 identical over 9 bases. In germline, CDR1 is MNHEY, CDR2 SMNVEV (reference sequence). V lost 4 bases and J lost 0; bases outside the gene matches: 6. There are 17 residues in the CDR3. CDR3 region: CASSWGTGTATNEKLFF. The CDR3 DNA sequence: TGTGCCAGCAGTTGGGGGACAGGGACTGCAACTAATGAAAAACTGTTTTTT. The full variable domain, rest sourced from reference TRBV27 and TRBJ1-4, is EAQVTQNPRYLITVTGKKLTVTCSQNMNHEYMSWYRQDPGLGLRQIYYSMNVEVTDKGDVPEGYKVSRKEKRNFPLILESPSPNQTSLYFCASSWGTGTATNEKLFFGSGTQLSVL.

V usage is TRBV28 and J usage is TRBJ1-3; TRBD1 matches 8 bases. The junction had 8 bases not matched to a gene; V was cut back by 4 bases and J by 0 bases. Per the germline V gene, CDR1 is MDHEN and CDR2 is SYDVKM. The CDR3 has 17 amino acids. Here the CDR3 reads CASSYATGAGSGNTIYF. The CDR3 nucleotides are TGTGCCAGCAGTTACGCGACAGGGGCCGGCTCTGGAAACACCATATATTTT.

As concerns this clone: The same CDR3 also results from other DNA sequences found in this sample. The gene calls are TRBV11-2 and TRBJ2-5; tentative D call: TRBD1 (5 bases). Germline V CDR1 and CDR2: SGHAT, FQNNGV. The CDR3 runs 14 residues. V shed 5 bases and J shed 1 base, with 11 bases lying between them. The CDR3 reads CASSRLGAQETQYF. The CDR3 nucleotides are TGTGCCAGCAGCCGCCTAGGGGCCCAAGAGACCCAGTACTTC.

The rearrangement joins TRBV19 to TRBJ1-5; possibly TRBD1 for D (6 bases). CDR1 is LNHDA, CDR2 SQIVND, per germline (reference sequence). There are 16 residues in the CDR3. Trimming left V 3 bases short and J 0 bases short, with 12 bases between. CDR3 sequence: CASSITGGASNQPQHF. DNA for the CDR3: TGTGCCAGTAGTATTACCGGGGGGGCTAGCAATCAGCCCCAGCATTTT.

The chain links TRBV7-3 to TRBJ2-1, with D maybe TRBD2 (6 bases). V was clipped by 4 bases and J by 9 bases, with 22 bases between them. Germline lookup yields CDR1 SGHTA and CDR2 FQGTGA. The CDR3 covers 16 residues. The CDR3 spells CASSSFGAGPVGEQFF. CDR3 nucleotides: TGTGCCAGCAGCTCGTTCGGAGCGGGCCCTGTGGGTGAGCAGTTCTTC.

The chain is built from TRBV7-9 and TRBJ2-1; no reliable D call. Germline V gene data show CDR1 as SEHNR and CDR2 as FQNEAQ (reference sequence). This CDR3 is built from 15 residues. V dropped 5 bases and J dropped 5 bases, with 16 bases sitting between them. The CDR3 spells CASSAGSGPHNEQFF. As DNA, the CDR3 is TGTGCCAGCAGCGCAGGATCGGGTCCCCACAATGAGCAGTTCTTC.

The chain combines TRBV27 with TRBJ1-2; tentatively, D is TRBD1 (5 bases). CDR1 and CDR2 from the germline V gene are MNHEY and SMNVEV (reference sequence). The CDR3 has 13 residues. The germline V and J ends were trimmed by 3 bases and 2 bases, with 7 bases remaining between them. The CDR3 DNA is TGTGCCAGCAGTTTTAACAGGAACTATGGCTACACCTTC. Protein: CASSFNRNYGYTF.

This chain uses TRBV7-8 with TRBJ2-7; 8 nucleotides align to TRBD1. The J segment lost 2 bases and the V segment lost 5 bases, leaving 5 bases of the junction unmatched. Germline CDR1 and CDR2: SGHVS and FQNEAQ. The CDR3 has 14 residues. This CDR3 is CASSARTGTYEQYF. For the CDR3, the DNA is TGTGCCAGCAGCGCGCGGACAGGGACCTACGAGCAGTACTTC. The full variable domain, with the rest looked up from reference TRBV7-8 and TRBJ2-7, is GAGVSQSPRYKVAKRGQDVALRCDPISGHVSLFWYQQALGQGPEFLTYFQNEAQLDKSGLPSDRFFAERPEGSVSTLKIQRTQQEDSAVYLCASSARTGTYEQYFGPGTRLTVT.

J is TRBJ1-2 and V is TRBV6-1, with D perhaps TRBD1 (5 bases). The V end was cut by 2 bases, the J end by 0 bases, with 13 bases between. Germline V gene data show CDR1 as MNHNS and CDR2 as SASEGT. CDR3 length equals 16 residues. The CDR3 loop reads CASSERLTATNYGYTF. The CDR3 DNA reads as TGTGCCAGCAGTGAAAGGTTGACAGCCACTAACTATGGCTACACCTTC.

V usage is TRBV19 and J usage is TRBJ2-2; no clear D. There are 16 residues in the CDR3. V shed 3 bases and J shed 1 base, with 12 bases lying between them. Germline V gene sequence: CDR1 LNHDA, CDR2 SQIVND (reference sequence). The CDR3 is CASSMVAVVNTGELFF. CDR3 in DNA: TGTGCCAGTAGTATGGTTGCGGTAGTGAACACCGGGGAGCTGTTTTTT. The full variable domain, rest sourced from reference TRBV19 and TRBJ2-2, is DGGITQSPKYLFRKEGQNVTLSCEQNLNHDAMYWYRQDPGQGLRLIYYSQIVNDFQKGDIAEGYSVSREKKESFPLTVTSAQKNPTAFYLCASSMVAVVNTGELFFGEGSRLTVL.

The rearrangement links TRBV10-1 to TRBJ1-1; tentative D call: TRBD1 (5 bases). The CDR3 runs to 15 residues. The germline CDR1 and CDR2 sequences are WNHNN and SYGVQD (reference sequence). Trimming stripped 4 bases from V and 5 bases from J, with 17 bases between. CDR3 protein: CASSGPGTPRTEAFF. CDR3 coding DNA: TGCGCCAGCAGTGGTCCCGGGACCCCAAGGACTGAAGCTTTCTTT.

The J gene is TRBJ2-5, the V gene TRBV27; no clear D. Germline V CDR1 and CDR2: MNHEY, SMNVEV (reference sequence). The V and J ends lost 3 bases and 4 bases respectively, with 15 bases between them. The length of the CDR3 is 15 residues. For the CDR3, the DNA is TGTGCCAGCAGTTTCCGCCCCTTGGGTCCAGAGACCCAGTACTTC. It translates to CASSFRPLGPETQYF.

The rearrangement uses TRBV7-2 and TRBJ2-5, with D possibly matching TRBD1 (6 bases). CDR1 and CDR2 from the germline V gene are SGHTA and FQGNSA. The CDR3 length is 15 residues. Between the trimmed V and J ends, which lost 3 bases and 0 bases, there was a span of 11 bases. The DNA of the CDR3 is TGTGCCAGCAGCTTTGGACAGAGCTACCAAGAGACCCAGTACTTC. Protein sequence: CASSFGQSYQETQYF.

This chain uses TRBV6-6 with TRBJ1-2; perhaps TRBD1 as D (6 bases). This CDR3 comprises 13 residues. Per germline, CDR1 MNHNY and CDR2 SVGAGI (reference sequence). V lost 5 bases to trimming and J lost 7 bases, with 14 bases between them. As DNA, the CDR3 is TGTGCCAGCAGTCCCGGGGGCGCTTCTGGCTACACCTTC. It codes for CASSPGGASGYTF.

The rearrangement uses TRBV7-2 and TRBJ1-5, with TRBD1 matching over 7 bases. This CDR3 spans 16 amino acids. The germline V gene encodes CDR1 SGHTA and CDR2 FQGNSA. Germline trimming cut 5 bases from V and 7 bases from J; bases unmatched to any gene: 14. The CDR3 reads CASSPRWNRGDQPQHF. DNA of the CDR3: TGTGCCAGCAGCCCCCGGTGGAACAGGGGAGACCAGCCCCAGCATTTT.

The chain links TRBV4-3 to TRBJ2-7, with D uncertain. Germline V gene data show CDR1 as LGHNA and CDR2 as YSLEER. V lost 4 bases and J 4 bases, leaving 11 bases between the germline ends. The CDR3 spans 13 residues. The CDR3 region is CASSREEGYEQYF. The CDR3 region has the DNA TGCGCCAGCAGCCGAGAAGAAGGTTACGAGCAGTACTTC.

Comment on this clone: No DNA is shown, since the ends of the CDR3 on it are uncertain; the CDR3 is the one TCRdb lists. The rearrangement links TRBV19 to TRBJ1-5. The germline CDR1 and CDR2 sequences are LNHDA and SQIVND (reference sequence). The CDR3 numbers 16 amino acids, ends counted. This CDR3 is CASTSDGRGGNQPQHF.

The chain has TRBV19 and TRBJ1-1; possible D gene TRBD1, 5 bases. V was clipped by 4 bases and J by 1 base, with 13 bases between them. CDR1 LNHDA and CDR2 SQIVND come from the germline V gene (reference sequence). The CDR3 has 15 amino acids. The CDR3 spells CASSNLDGGNTEAFF. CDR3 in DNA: TGTGCCAGTAGTAACCTGGACGGGGGGAACACTGAAGCTTTCTTT. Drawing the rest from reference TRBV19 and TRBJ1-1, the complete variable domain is DGGITQSPKYLFRKEGQNVTLSCEQNLNHDAMYWYRQDPGQGLRLIYYSQIVNDFQKGDIAEGYSVSREKKESFPLTVTSAQKNPTAFYLCASSNLDGGNTEAFFGQGTRLTVV.